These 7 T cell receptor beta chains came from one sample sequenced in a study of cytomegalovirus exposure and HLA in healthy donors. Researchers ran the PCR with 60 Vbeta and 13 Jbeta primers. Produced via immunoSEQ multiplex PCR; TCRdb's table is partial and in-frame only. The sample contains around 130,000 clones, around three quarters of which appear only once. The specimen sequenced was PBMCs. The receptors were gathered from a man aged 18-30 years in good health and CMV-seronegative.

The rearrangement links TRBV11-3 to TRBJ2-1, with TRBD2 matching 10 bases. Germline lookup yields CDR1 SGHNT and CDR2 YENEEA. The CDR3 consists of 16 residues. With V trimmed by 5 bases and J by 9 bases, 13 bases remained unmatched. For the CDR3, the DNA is TGTGCCAGCAGCCCCCCACTAGCGGGGATGGGCGGTGAGCAGTTCTTC. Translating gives CASSPPLAGMGGEQFF.

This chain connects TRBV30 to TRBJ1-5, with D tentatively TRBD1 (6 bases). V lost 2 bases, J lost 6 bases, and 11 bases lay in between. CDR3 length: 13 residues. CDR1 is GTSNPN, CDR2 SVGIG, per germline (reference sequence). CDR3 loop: CAWSTGIRQPQHF. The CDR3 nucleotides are TGTGCCTGGAGTACAGGGATTCGTCAGCCCCAGCATTTT.

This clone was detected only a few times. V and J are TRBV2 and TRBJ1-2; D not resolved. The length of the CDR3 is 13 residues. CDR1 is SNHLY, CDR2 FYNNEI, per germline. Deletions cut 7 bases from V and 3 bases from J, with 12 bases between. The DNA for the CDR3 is TGTGCCAGCATTTTATCCCCCGACTATGGCTACACCTTC. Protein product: CASILSPDYGYTF. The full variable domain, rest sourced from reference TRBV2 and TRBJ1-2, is EPEVTQTPSHQVTQMGQEVILRCVPISNHLYFYWYRQILGQKVEFLVSFYNNEISEKSEIFDDQFSVERPDGSNFTLKIRSTKLEDSAMYFCASILSPDYGYTFGSGTRLTVV.

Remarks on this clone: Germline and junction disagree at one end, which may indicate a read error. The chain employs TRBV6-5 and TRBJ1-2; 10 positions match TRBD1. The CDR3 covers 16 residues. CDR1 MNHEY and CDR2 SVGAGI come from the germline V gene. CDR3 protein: CASNYGTGVWSYGYTF. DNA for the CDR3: TGTGCCAGCAATTACGGGACAGGGGTTTGGAGCTATGGCTACACCTTC.

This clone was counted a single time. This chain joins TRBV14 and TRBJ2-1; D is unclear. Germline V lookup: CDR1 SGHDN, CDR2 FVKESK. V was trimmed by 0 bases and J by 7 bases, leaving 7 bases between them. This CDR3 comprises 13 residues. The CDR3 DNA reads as TGTGCCAGCAGCCAAGATCTACCGAATGAGCAGTTCTTC. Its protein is CASSQDLPNEQFF.

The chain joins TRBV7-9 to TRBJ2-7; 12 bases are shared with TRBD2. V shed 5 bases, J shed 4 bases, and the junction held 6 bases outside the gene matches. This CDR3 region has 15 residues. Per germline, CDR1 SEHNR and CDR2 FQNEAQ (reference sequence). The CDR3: CASSRGLAGHYEQYV. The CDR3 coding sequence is TGTGCCAGCAGCCGTGGACTAGCGGGACATTACGAGCAGTACGTC.

CDR3 DNA sequence: TGTGCCAGCAGGGGGAGGGGGGGACAGCCCCAGCATTTT. It codes for CASRGRGGQPQHF. The chain recombines TRBV6-5 with TRBJ1-5; D may be TRBD1 (6 bases). The CDR3 has 13 residues. The V gene lost 6 bases and the J gene lost 7 bases, with 13 bases spanning the gap. Germline lookup yields CDR1 MNHEY and CDR2 SVGAGI.